This T cell receptor (beta chain) was obtained from a study of siplizumab effects on memory and regulatory T cells. Study at large: Without drug or with siplizumab at about 0.97 ug/mL, mixed lymphocyte reactions were set up in pairs.

Data came from immunoSEQ multiplex PCR; TCRdb stores just in-frame clones and leaves some out. Found here are approximately 9,600 clones, around 42% of them singletons; the top ten hold about 11%. Study-level findings and limits: Controls showed an average of roughly 25% Treg-derived mappable alloreactive CD4+ clones, while siplizumab showed about 69%. Memory cells seemed less diverse than naive T cells, which also seemed major contributors to the alloresponse.

Responder and stimulator cells in the mixed lymphocyte reaction were cultured together for approximately six days at 37°C. Responder PBMCs underwent CFSE labelling, stimulator PBMCs underwent Violet Dye labelling, and both were mixed at 1:1. V lost 0 bases and J lost 3, with 4 bases in between. Germline-derived CDR1 and CDR2 are SGHRS and YFSETQ. CDR3 size: 12 residues. This clone counts as medium-sized. Its antigen is still unknown. Different DNA sequences within this sample yield the same CDR3. This clonotype was obtained from a human donor in good health; the cells came from an allogeneic mixed lymphocyte reaction. The sample consisted of CFSE-low (dividing) CD8+ T cells sorted from an allogeneic mixed lymphocyte reaction. The gene calls are TRBV5-1 and TRBJ2-7; D call uncertain. CDR3 amino acids: CASSLEGYEQYF. The CDR3 bases are TGCGCCAGCAGCTTGGAAGGCTACGAGCAGTACTTC.